This T cell receptor (beta chain) originates from a study of low-dose radiotherapy and immunotherapy resistance in tumors. Study-level information: Patients were given intravenous nivolumab 240 mg every two weeks plus ipilimumab 1 mg/kg every six weeks.

Gene-specific TRAV and TRBV primers were used for first-strand cDNA, covering alpha and beta chains. Amplification of TCRs used a constant-region primer and V-primer adapter for about 19 PCR cycles. Through in vitro transcription, the mRNA that had been isolated was amplified. TCRdb redid the calling of the reads with MiXCR, one entry per CDR3 protein. The repertoire consists of roughly 19,000 distinct CDR3 sequences, with around 72% occurring once and the leading ten covering roughly an eighth. This CDR3 is built from 14 residues. Germline V lookup: CDR1 KGHDR, CDR2 SFDVKD. Trimming stripped 1 base from V and 2 bases from J, with 5 bases between. Patients eligible had advanced solid tumors without tumor-infiltrating lymphocytes.

The receptor was derived from a human donor with advanced metastatic prostate, ovarian, gallbladder or colorectal cancer (not recorded which). This table probably holds off-target reads from a library built for another chain. The V and J genes are TRBV24-1 and TRBJ1-5; D ambiguous. CDR3 coding DNA: TGTGCCACCAGTGATTTAAGCGGCAATCAGCCCCAGCATTTT. Translated: CATSDLSGNQPQHF.